This T cell receptor beta chain is from a study of T-cell reconstitution after alpha-beta-depleted transplantation in children. This clonotype has at least ten counts. CDR3 length: 14 amino acids. The germline CDR1 and CDR2 sequences are SEHNR and FQNEAQ (reference sequence). J lost 4 bases, V lost 7 bases, and 6 bases had no gene match. This sample's TCRbeta library carried unique molecular identifier barcodes. TCRdb itself ran the PCR reads through MiXCR, one entry per CDR3 protein. The table records hundreds of thousands of distinct CDR3 sequences, about a tenth of them present only once. This clonotype originated in a child younger than two with acute myeloid leukemia, due to receive a stem cell transplant. The sequenced sample was PBMCs, obtained before TCRalphabeta/CD19-depleted stem cell transplant. V is TRBV7-9 and J is TRBJ2-1, with 8 nucleotides matching TRBD2. The CDR3 region has the DNA TGTGCCAGCACCTACGGGACTAGATACAATGAGCAGTTCTTC. Protein: CASTYGTRYNEQFF.